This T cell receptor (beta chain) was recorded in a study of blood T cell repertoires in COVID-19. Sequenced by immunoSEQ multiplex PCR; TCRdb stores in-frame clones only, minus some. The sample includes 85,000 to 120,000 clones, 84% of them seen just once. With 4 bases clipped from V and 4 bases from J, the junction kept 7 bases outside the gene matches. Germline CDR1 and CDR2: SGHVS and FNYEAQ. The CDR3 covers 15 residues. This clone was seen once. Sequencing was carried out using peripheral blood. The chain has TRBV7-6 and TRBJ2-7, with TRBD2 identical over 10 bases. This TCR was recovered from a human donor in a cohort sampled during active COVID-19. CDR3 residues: CASSSQRGGHYEQYF. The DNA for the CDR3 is TGTGCCAGCAGCTCCCAGCGGGGGGGCCATTACGAGCAGTACTTC.